Each of the 14 T cell receptor beta chains below was sequenced from the same sample in a study of cytomegalovirus exposure and HLA in healthy donors (dated by TCRdb to 2017 to 2019). Library preparation was by the immunoSEQ multiplex PCR assay. For the multiplex PCR, a mixture combining 60 forward primers for TCR Vbeta segments and 13 reverse primers for TCR Jbeta segments was used. The table was pulled from immuneACCESS by TCRdb, which kept in-frame rearrangements only. Such tables lose some clones; where checked, under half of the loss comes from unresolved V genes, and the rest has no known cause. The sample has 140,000 or so clones on record. The leading ten clones occupy about 0.96% of the sample. The sequenced material came from PBMCs. The receptors originated from a male donor in good health and CMV-seronegative.

The chain couples TRBV7-8 to TRBJ2-2; 8 bases map to TRBD2. Looked up from germline, CDR1 is SGHVS and CDR2 is FQNEAQ. Trimming took 3 bases from V and 4 from J; bases not matched to a gene: 13. This CDR3 comprises 18 residues. CDR3 DNA: TGTGCCAGCAGCTTTCTTTCACCGGGGGGGCACGGCACCGGGGAGCTGTTTTTT. Its protein product is CASSFLSPGGHGTGELFF.

The rearrangement joins TRBV9 to TRBJ2-1; 8 nucleotides align to TRBD1. V shed 3 bases, J shed 8 bases, and the junction held 7 bases outside the gene matches. The CDR3 consists of 14 residues. Looked up from germline, CDR1 is SGDLS and CDR2 is YYNGEE. In DNA, the CDR3 is TGTGCCAGCAGCGCTCCAACAGGGGGTTATGAGCAGTTCTTC. This sequence encodes CASSAPTGGYEQFF. Drawing the rest from reference TRBV9 and TRBJ2-1, the complete variable domain is DSGVTQTPKHLITATGQRVTLRCSPRSGDLSVYWYQQSLDQGLQFLIQYYNGEERAKGNILERFSAQQFPDLHSELNLSSLELGDSALYFCASSAPTGGYEQFFGPGTRLTVL.

The chain has TRBV7-6 and TRBJ2-7, with 7 bases that match TRBD2. The CDR3 consists of 15 residues. Trimming removed 2 bases from V and 2 bases from J; junction bases left unmatched: 6. In germline, CDR1 is SGHVS, CDR2 FNYEAQ. The CDR3 sequence is CASSLSDGGAYEQYF. CDR3 nucleotides: TGTGCCAGCAGCTTAAGCGATGGGGGGGCCTACGAGCAGTACTTC.

The rearrangement links TRBV4-3 to TRBJ1-1, with 7 bases matching TRBD1. The CDR3 loop spans 14 amino acids. Germline lookup yields CDR1 LGHNA and CDR2 YSLEER. Germline trimming cut 4 bases from V and 4 bases from J; bases unmatched to any gene: 6. CDR3 region: CASSPDRVVTEAFF. The DNA for the CDR3 is TGCGCCAGCAGCCCCGACAGGGTAGTCACTGAAGCTTTCTTT.

The gene calls are TRBV5-8 and TRBJ1-2, with TRBD1 as a possible D gene (6 bases). With 3 bases removed from V and 2 bases from J, the gap between germline ends came to 11 bases. The CDR3 loop spans 14 amino acids. Looked up from germline, CDR1 is SGHTS and CDR2 is YDEGEE. This chain's CDR3 is CASSSRTGNYGYTF. DNA of the CDR3: TGTGCCAGCAGCTCGAGAACAGGGAACTATGGCTACACCTTC.

V is TRBV6-5 and J is TRBJ2-7; 7 bases are shared with TRBD2. CDR3 length: 15 amino acids. In germline, CDR1 is MNHEY, CDR2 SVGAGI. The ends lost 0 bases at V and 3 bases at J; junction bases unmatched: 5. The CDR3 spells CASSYSGGGGYEQYF. As DNA, the CDR3 is TGTGCCAGCAGTTACTCAGGCGGGGGAGGCTACGAGCAGTACTTC.

The rearrangement joins TRBV5-1 to TRBJ1-1; D unclear. V lost 0 bases to trimming and J lost 0 bases, with 9 bases between them. The CDR3 loop spans 15 amino acids. The germline V gene has CDR1 SGHRS and CDR2 YFSETQ. For the CDR3, the DNA is TGCGCCAGCAGCTTGGTAACGCAGATGAACACTGAAGCTTTCTTT. Translated, it gives CASSLVTQMNTEAFF.

The chain has TRBV7-2 and TRBJ2-7; D gene ambiguous. The germline CDR1 and CDR2 sequences are SGHTA and FQGNSA. The CDR3 extends over 14 amino acids. Trimming took off 2 bases at V and 1 base at J, with 9 bases between the two ends. This CDR3 is CASSLLVPSYEQYF. DNA of the CDR3: TGTGCCAGCAGCTTACTAGTCCCATCCTACGAGCAGTACTTC.

The gene calls are TRBV18 and TRBJ1-1, with 7 nucleotides matching TRBD1. Per germline, CDR1 KGHSH and CDR2 LQKENI. Trimming removed 4 bases from V and 7 bases from J; junction bases left unmatched: 9. The CDR3 consists of 14 residues. Here the CDR3 reads CASSQTTGTNEAFF. The CDR3 DNA reads as TGTGCCAGCTCACAAACGACAGGGACGAATGAAGCTTTCTTT.

CDR3 sequence: CASSLRGSGGYTEAFF. The CDR3 nucleotides read TGTGCCAGCAGCTTAAGAGGGTCAGGGGGGTACACTGAAGCTTTCTTT. The chain has TRBV7-3 and TRBJ1-1; 7 positions agree with TRBD1. Germline CDR1 is SGHTA and CDR2 is FQGTGA. This CDR3 spans 16 amino acids. With V trimmed by 1 base and J by 3 bases, 8 bases remained unmatched.

The J gene is TRBJ1-2, the V gene TRBV6-6, with 9 bases matching TRBD1. Germline CDR1 reads MNHNY; CDR2 reads SVGAGI (reference sequence). After removal of 5 bases from V and 3 bases from J, the junction contained 10 bases not matched to a gene. This CDR3 has 16 residues. The CDR3 spells CASSPGTGFVYYGYTF. The CDR3 DNA follows: TGTGCCAGCAGTCCCGGGACAGGGTTCGTATACTATGGCTACACCTTC.

CDR3: CASSKPGQPNTGELFF. The CDR3 nucleotides read TGTGCCAGCAGCAAGCCGGGACAGCCGAACACCGGGGAGCTGTTTTTT. The chain joins TRBV9 to TRBJ2-2; 7 bases match TRBD1. Per the germline V gene, CDR1 is SGDLS and CDR2 is YYNGEE. CDR3 size: 16 residues. The J segment lost 0 bases and the V segment lost 4 bases, leaving 6 bases of the junction unmatched.

The chain couples TRBV29-1 to TRBJ2-5; 7 bases match TRBD1. With V trimmed by 7 bases and J by 6 bases, 14 bases remained unmatched. Germline loops: CDR1 SQVTM, CDR2 ANQGSEA. The CDR3 is 14 residues long. The CDR3 DNA reads as TGCAGCGGGGGGAACAGGGGCTCTCCAAAGACCCAGTACTTC. It specifies CSGGNRGSPKTQYF.

The chain has TRBV10-3 and TRBJ1-5; TRBD1 might be the D (5 bases). Trimming cost V 2 bases and J 4 bases, with 18 bases left between them. CDR3 length equals 17 residues. The germline V gene encodes CDR1 ENHRY and CDR2 SYGVKD. The CDR3 bases are TGTGCCATCAGTGAGAGGCGGGGGAATCCTTGGAATCAGCCCCAGCATTTT. Its translation: CAISERRGNPWNQPQHF.